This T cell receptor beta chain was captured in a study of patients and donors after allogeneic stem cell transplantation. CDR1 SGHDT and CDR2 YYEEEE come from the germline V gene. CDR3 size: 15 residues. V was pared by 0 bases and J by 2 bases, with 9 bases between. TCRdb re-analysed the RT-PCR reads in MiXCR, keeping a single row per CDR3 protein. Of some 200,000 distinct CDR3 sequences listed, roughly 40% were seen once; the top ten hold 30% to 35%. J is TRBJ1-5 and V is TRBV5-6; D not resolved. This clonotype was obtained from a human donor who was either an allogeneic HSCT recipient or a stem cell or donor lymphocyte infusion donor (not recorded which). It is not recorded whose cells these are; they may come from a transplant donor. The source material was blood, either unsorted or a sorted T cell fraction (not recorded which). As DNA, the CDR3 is TGTGCCAGCAGCTTGGCTATGGACGGCAATCAGCCCCAGCATTTT. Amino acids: CASSLAMDGNQPQHF.